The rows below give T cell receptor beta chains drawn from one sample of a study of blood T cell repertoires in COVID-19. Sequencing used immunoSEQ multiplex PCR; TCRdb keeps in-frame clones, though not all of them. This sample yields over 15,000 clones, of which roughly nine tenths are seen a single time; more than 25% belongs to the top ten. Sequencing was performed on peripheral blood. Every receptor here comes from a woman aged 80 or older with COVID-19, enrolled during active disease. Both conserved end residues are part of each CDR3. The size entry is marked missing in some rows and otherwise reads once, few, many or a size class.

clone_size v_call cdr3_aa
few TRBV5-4 CASSLLPSGEQYF
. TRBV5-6 CASSFLTSGPYNEQFF
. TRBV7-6 CASSGTGGLTGANVLTF
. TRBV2 CASSGLAGINNEQFF
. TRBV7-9 CASSLLAGEETQYF
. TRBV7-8 CASSHRRISGEGTQYF
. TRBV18 CASSPTGIGSNQPQHF
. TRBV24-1 CATSDSSDSSYEQYF
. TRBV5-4 CASSQDPNNQPQHF
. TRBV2 CASSTGLDSPLHF
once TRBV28 CASSLSGSPLHF
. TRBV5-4 CASSQAKADTQYF
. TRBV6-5 CASWEGTGLRSGYTF
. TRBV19 CASSMTPTNTEAFF
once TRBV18 CASSPRTGGPSSYEQYF
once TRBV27 CASSFESSNYGYTF